One sample yielded the 22 T cell receptor beta chains listed below, sequenced in a study of blood T cell repertoires in COVID-19. Here immunoSEQ multiplex PCR was the method, and the copy in TCRdb shows in-frame clones only, minus some. The data show around 230,000 clones, roughly four fifths seen once. Sequencing was performed on PBMCs or T cells enriched from blood (not recorded which). The receptors shown here come from a man aged 40-50 years who had recovered from COVID-19.

The gene calls are TRBV7-9 and TRBJ1-2, with TRBD1 matching over 10 bases. The V gene end was trimmed by 5 bases and the J gene end by 8 bases; junction bases not matched to a gene: 14. The germline V gene encodes CDR1 SEHNR and CDR2 FQNEAQ (reference sequence). The CDR3 loop spans 16 amino acids. CDR3 nucleotide sequence: TGTGCCAGCAGCCCAGCGGGACAGGGGTTCTCTTGGGGCTACACCTTC. This gives the protein CASSPAGQGFSWGYTF.

The chain links TRBV29-1 to TRBJ2-7; 11 bases map to TRBD1. Trimming removed 6 bases from V and 0 bases from J; junction bases left unmatched: 7. The CDR3 spans 15 residues. Germline loops: CDR1 SQVTM, CDR2 ANQGSEA. The CDR3 bases are TGCAGCGTCGCTCTCGGGACAGGGGGCTCCTACGAGCAGTACTTC. This codes for CSVALGTGGSYEQYF.

This sequence joins TRBV7-2 and TRBJ1-4, with D unclear. The CDR3 contains 13 residues. Trimming left V 2 bases short and J 6 bases short, with 7 bases between. The germline gives CDR1 SGHTA, CDR2 FQGNSA. CDR3 sequence reads: CASSLSLYEKLFF. DNA for the CDR3: TGTGCCAGCAGCTTAAGCTTATATGAAAAACTGTTTTTT.

The rearrangement uses TRBV5-6 and TRBJ1-2; 7 bases are shared with TRBD1. In germline, CDR1 is SGHDT, CDR2 YYEEEE. CDR3 length: 14 residues. V lost 1 base to trimming and J lost 4 bases; unmatched junction nucleotides: 4. The CDR3 nucleotides read TGTGCCAGCAGCTTGAGTCAGGGGGGCTATGGCTACACCTTC. It translates to CASSLSQGGYGYTF.

The genes are TRBV3-1 (or the pseudogene TRBV3-2) and TRBJ1-3, with 7 bases lining up with TRBD1. In germline, CDR1 is LGHDT, CDR2 YNNKEL (reference sequence). This CDR3 is built from 17 residues. V gave up 1 base and J gave up 0 bases; unmatched junction bases: 6. The CDR3 protein is CASSQGIQGNSGNTIYF. Here the CDR3 DNA reads TGTGCCAGCAGCCAAGGGATACAGGGGAACTCTGGAAACACCATATATTTT.

This chain joins TRBV5-1 and TRBJ1-2, with D possibly matching TRBD1 (6 bases). This CDR3 region has 17 residues. In germline, CDR1 is SGHRS, CDR2 YFSETQ. V lost 0 bases, J lost 4 bases, and 19 bases lay in between. The CDR3 protein is CASSLAGAGARGYGYTF. As DNA, the CDR3 is TGCGCCAGCAGCTTGGCCGGTGCGGGGGCTCGGGGCTATGGCTACACCTTC.

The gene calls are TRBV18 and TRBJ2-3; 9 nucleotides line up with TRBD1. The CDR3 length is 15 residues. V trimming: 6 bases; J trimming: 4 bases; junction bases outside the gene matches: 8. Per the germline V gene, CDR1 is KGHSH and CDR2 is LQKENI. As DNA, the CDR3 is TGTGCCAGCTCCCTTCGGGACAGGGAATCAGATACGCAGTATTTT. This sequence encodes CASSLRDRESDTQYF.

The V and J genes are TRBV2 and TRBJ1-6; D not certain. Germline values: CDR1 SNHLY, CDR2 FYNNEI. The V and J ends lost 7 bases and 3 bases respectively, with 7 bases between them. The CDR3 is 13 residues long. CDR3 bases: TGTGCCAGCAACTACGACTATAATTCACCCCTCCACTTT. This gives the protein CASNYDYNSPLHF.

The rearrangement joins TRBV6-2 or TRBV6-3 to TRBJ2-7; D may be TRBD1 (5 bases). The CDR3 has 18 amino acids. Trimming took 4 bases from V and 0 from J, leaving 22 bases between them. CDR1 and CDR2 from the germline V gene are MNHEY and SVGEGT. The CDR3 DNA follows: TGTGCCAGCAGTTCGAACCCCTCTTTGACAGCCAGCTCCTACGAGCAGTACTTC. Translated, it gives CASSSNPSLTASSYEQYF.

The chain recombines TRBV3-1 (or the pseudogene TRBV3-2) with TRBJ2-1; 10 nucleotides match TRBD2. There are 16 residues in the CDR3. The germline V gene encodes CDR1 LGHDT and CDR2 YNNKEL (reference sequence). Trimming at V came to 4 bases and at J to 5 bases, leaving 8 bases not matched to a gene. Here the CDR3 DNA reads TGTGCCAGCAGCCCAGTCCAGCGGGGGGGAGACAATGAGCAGTTCTTC. Amino acids: CASSPVQRGGDNEQFF.

The chain uses TRBV25-1 and TRBJ2-7; TRBD1 might be the D (5 bases). CDR1 and CDR2 (germline): MGHDK, SYGVNS. V dropped 4 bases and J dropped 3 bases, with 16 bases sitting between them. This CDR3 comprises 15 residues. CDR3 residues: CASSARNRNHYEQYF. The CDR3 DNA follows: TGTGCCAGCAGTGCTCGCAACAGGAATCACTACGAGCAGTACTTC.

The chain combines TRBV4-2 with TRBJ1-2; 7 bases are a match to TRBD1. This CDR3 is built from 15 residues. CDR1 is LGHNA, CDR2 YNFKEQ, per germline. The J segment lost 1 base and the V segment lost 1 base, leaving 3 bases of the junction unmatched. In nucleotides, the CDR3 is TGTGCCAGCAGCCAAGCGGGACAGCGTAACTATGGCTACACCTTC. This encodes CASSQAGQRNYGYTF.

The chain recombines TRBV28 with TRBJ1-5; 7 bases match TRBD1. Germline CDR1 is MDHEN and CDR2 is SYDVKM. CDR3 length equals 15 residues. J lost 3 bases, V lost 5 bases, and 7 bases had no gene match. The CDR3 here is CASSLRQGNNQPQHF. CDR3 sequence (DNA): TGTGCCAGCAGTCTCCGACAGGGCAACAATCAGCCCCAGCATTTT.

V usage is TRBV7-9 and J usage is TRBJ2-2, with 7 bases matching TRBD1. There are 15 residues in the CDR3. The V gene end was trimmed by 3 bases and the J gene end by 7 bases; junction bases not matched to a gene: 8. The germline V gene encodes CDR1 SEHNR and CDR2 FQNEAQ (reference sequence). In DNA form, the CDR3 reads TGTGCCAGCAGCTTTGACAGGGTCAGGGACGGGGAGCTGTTTTTT. This codes for CASSFDRVRDGELFF.

The V call is TRBV19, the J call TRBJ1-3; 7 bases align to TRBD1. This CDR3 is 17 amino acids long. Germline V lookup: CDR1 LNHDA, CDR2 SQIVND (reference sequence). V was pared by 3 bases and J by 0 bases, with 8 bases of the junction left unmatched. CDR3 nucleotide sequence: TGTGCCAGTAGTATGACAAGGGACAGTCGCTCTGGAAACACCATATATTTT. Amino acid sequence: CASSMTRDSRSGNTIYF.

CDR3 sequence: CASSWDFKDRNNEQFF. CDR3 sequence (DNA): TGTGCCAGCAGTTGGGACTTCAAAGACAGAAACAATGAGCAGTTCTTC. V is TRBV28 and J is TRBJ2-1; tentative D call: TRBD2 (6 bases). CDR3 length: 16 residues. Germline-derived CDR1 and CDR2 are MDHEN and SYDVKM. Trimming took 4 bases from V and 5 from J, leaving 18 bases between them.

This CDR3 is CASSGTSGGTQYF. CDR3 bases: TGTGCCAGCAGCGGGACTAGCGGCGGGACCCAGTACTTC. The chain combines TRBV5-8 with TRBJ2-5; 11 nucleotides align to TRBD2. From germline, CDR1 is SGHTS and CDR2 YDEGEE. The V segment lost 4 bases and the J segment 7 bases; nucleotides outside the gene matches: 3. The CDR3 has 13 residues.

This chain connects TRBV5-6 to TRBJ2-1; 7 bases fit TRBD2. The germline CDR1 and CDR2 sequences are SGHDT and YYEEEE. The V and J ends lost 0 bases and 10 bases, in that order; junction bases with no gene match: 4. The CDR3 is made up of 13 amino acids. This chain's CDR3 is CASSLEARGEQFF. The CDR3 region has the DNA TGTGCCAGCAGCTTGGAGGCGCGGGGGGAGCAGTTCTTC.

The count of this clone is one. The chain combines TRBV19 with TRBJ1-1; tentatively, D is TRBD1 (6 bases). The CDR3 sequence is 18 residues long. Germline V gene data show CDR1 as LNHDA and CDR2 as SQIVND (reference sequence). V lost 5 bases to trimming and J lost 0 bases, with 22 bases between them. The CDR3 is CASSSLGAAAAMNTEAFF. Here the CDR3 DNA reads TGTGCCAGTAGTTCCCTGGGGGCGGCGGCTGCAATGAACACTGAAGCTTTCTTT.

This clone was observed a handful of times. The chain has TRBV5-1 and TRBJ2-2; the D gene is possibly TRBD2 (5 bases). The V and J ends lost 3 bases and 5 bases respectively, with 14 bases between them. Germline V gives CDR1 SGHRS, CDR2 YFSETQ. The CDR3 loop spans 15 amino acids. As DNA, the CDR3 is TGCGCCAGCAGCTCCCGGGGAGAAGGAACCGGGGAGCTGTTTTTT. It specifies CASSSRGEGTGELFF.

The chain joins TRBV4-1 to TRBJ1-2, with D possibly matching TRBD1 (5 bases). The V gene's germline CDR1 is MGHRA and CDR2 YSYEKL. Trimming removed 2 bases from V and 4 bases from J, with 11 bases in between. The CDR3 is made up of 14 amino acids. The CDR3 is CASSQQGLSYGYTF. The CDR3, as DNA: TGCGCCAGCAGCCAACAGGGACTGTCCTATGGCTACACCTTC.

The gene calls are TRBV7-2 and TRBJ2-5; 7 bases are a match to TRBD2. Germline assignment: CDR1 SGHTA and CDR2 FQGNSA. J lost 2 bases, V lost 7 bases, and 7 bases had no gene match. The CDR3 extends over 14 amino acids. The CDR3 sequence is CASTLGRGQETQYF. The CDR3 DNA follows: TGTGCCAGCACCTTGGGGCGGGGGCAAGAGACCCAGTACTTC.